Listed here are 18 T cell receptor beta chains from one sample, sequenced in a study of CD8+ T cells in alopecia areata. Noted treatment: oral pan-JAK inhibitor, 5-10 mg twice daily. RNA extraction and reverse transcription yielded cDNA as sequencing template. Libraries were prepared by immunoSEQ multiplex PCR; TCRdb keeps only in-frame clonotypes and omits some of them. The sample records under 200,000 clones, 50% to 70% being singletons. The sequencing used CD4+ T cells sorted from blood, collected at week 4, from a patient treated with tofacitinib. All receptors derive from a human donor with alopecia areata.

This clone was observed a few times. The rearrangement links TRBV30 to TRBJ2-5; perhaps D is TRBD1 or TRBD2 (5 bases each). V dropped 1 base and J dropped 4 bases, with 13 bases sitting between them. Germline-derived CDR1 and CDR2 are GTSNPN and SVGIG (reference sequence). CDR3 length equals 14 residues. As DNA, the CDR3 is TGTGCCTGGAGTGGGGCAGCGAGGGGAGAGACCCAGTACTTC. This codes for CAWSGAARGETQYF.

The chain recombines TRBV7-8 with TRBJ2-7; 7 bases are a match to TRBD1. The CDR3 sequence is 14 residues long. V dropped 5 bases and J dropped 5; count of bases not matched to a gene: 9. Germline CDR1 is SGHVS and CDR2 is FQNEAQ. CDR3 bases: TGTGCCAGCAGCCTAAACCGACAGGGCCACGAGCAGTACTTC. It yields the protein CASSLNRQGHEQYF.

This clone was counted only a few times. V is TRBV29-1 and J is TRBJ1-1; weak D call: TRBD1 (6 bases). Deletions cut 2 bases from V and 3 bases from J, with 10 bases between. The germline V gene encodes CDR1 SQVTM and CDR2 ANQGSEA. The CDR3 contains 13 residues. The CDR3 here is CSVEKQGDTEAFF. The CDR3, as DNA: TGCAGCGTTGAAAAACAGGGTGACACTGAAGCTTTCTTT.

The rearrangement joins TRBV29-1 to TRBJ1-2, with D tentatively TRBD1 (6 bases). Germline-derived CDR1 and CDR2 are SQVTM and ANQGSEA. The CDR3 contains 11 residues. V was pared by 4 bases and J by 10 bases, with 13 bases between. In DNA, the CDR3 is TGCAGCGTTGTTCTACAGGGCATCTACACCTTC. Protein: CSVVLQGIYTF.

The sample holds one count of this clone. The chain combines TRBV25-1 with TRBJ1-6; D unresolved. Per germline, CDR1 MGHDK and CDR2 SYGVNS. V was cut by 7 bases and J by 3 bases, with 16 bases left in between. This CDR3 is 16 amino acids long. The CDR3 region has the DNA TGTGCCAGCACCCCCTCGGGAGGCAGCTATAATTCACCCCTCCACTTT. Its protein is CASTPSGGSYNSPLHF.

The chain employs TRBV30 and TRBJ2-7; the match to TRBD2 covers 8 bases. V was pared by 7 bases and J by 1 base, with 6 bases of the junction left unmatched. This CDR3 region has 13 residues. CDR1 is GTSNPN, CDR2 SVGIG, per germline (reference sequence). CDR3 nucleotide sequence: TGTGCCTCAACCAAGCGGGGGTCCTACGAGCAGTACTTC. Translating gives CASTKRGSYEQYF.

The genes are TRBV27 and TRBJ2-1, with 8 bases identical to TRBD1. Per germline, CDR1 MNHEY and CDR2 SMNVEV (reference sequence). The trim removed 5 bases at V and 5 bases at J, leaving 8 bases unmatched. The CDR3 has 15 amino acids. The CDR3: CASSPRTGSHNEQFF. The CDR3 nucleotides are TGTGCCAGCAGTCCCAGGACAGGGTCCCACAATGAGCAGTTCTTC.

There are a few counts of this clone. The genes are TRBV5-1 and TRBJ2-5; D call uncertain. Trimming removed 4 bases from V and 5 bases from J, with 9 bases in between. Germline lookup yields CDR1 SGHRS and CDR2 YFSETQ. The CDR3 is made up of 12 amino acids. In DNA, the CDR3 is TGCGCCAGCAGCCTCCGCGAGGAGACCCAGTACTTC. As protein: CASSLREETQYF.

The chain has TRBV5-1 and TRBJ2-6; D uncertain. Germline loops: CDR1 SGHRS, CDR2 YFSETQ. The CDR3 extends over 12 amino acids. Deletions cut 7 bases from V and 0 bases from J, with 2 bases between. DNA of the CDR3: TGCGCCAGCGGCTCTGGGGCCAACGTCCTGACTTTC. Translation gives CASGSGANVLTF. Supplemented by reference TRBV5-1 and TRBJ2-6, the full variable domain reads KAGVTQTPRYLIKTRGQQVTLSCSPISGHRSVSWYQQTPGQGLQFLFEYFSETQRNKGNFPGRFSGRQFSNSRSEMNVSTLELGDSALYLCASGSGANVLTFGAGSRLTVL.

V and J are TRBV5-1 and TRBJ2-5; no clear D. Trimming left V 0 bases short and J 0 bases short, with 3 bases between. This CDR3 comprises 13 residues. Germline lookup yields CDR1 SGHRS and CDR2 YFSETQ. In DNA form, the CDR3 reads TGCGCCAGCAGCTTGGGGTACCAAGAGACCCAGTACTTC. Its translation: CASSLGYQETQYF.

This clone was picked up a small number of times. The gene calls are TRBV10-3 and TRBJ1-3, with D possibly TRBD1 on 5 matching bases. Germline V gene lookup returns CDR1 ENHRY and CDR2 SYGVKD. The V and J ends lost 7 bases and 4 bases respectively, with 14 bases between them. This CDR3 is built from 14 residues. For the CDR3, the DNA is TGTGCCATCAACCAGGGAGGCCTGGGAAACACCATATATTTT. Amino acids: CAINQGGLGNTIYF.

This chain uses TRBV25-1 with TRBJ2-5; D is possibly TRBD1 (6 bases). The CDR3 sequence is 14 residues long. Germline V gene lookup returns CDR1 MGHDK and CDR2 SYGVNS. V dropped 5 bases and J dropped 2 bases, with 12 bases sitting between them. The CDR3 DNA reads as TGTGCCAGCAGTCGAGGGGGTCCGCAAGAGACCCAGTACTTC. Its translation: CASSRGGPQETQYF. The full variable domain, completed using reference TRBV25-1 and TRBJ2-5, is EADIYQTPRYLVIGTGKKITLECSQTMGHDKMYWYQQDPGMELHLIHYSYGVNSTEKGDLSSESTVSRIRTEHFPLTLESARPSHTSQYLCASSRGGPQETQYFGPGTRLLVL.

This chain connects TRBV30 to TRBJ1-2; 7 bases match TRBD1. The CDR3 totals 14 residues. CDR1 and CDR2 (germline): GTSNPN, SVGIG (reference sequence). After removal of 2 bases from V and 0 bases from J, the junction contained 3 bases not matched to a gene. The CDR3 spells CAWSHGTANYGYTF. CDR3 coding DNA: TGTGCCTGGAGTCACGGGACAGCTAACTATGGCTACACCTTC.

The chain couples TRBV7-9 to TRBJ1-2; tentative D call: TRBD1 (5 bases). CDR1 is SEHNR, CDR2 FQNEAQ, per germline (reference sequence). The CDR3 extends over 15 amino acids. Trimming took off 5 bases at V and 8 bases at J, with 21 bases between the two ends. In DNA, the CDR3 is TGTGCCAGCAGCCCCCAGCAGGGAAGGCCGCGCGGCTACACCTTC. Its protein product is CASSPQQGRPRGYTF.

The V gene is TRBV7-2, the J gene TRBJ2-7, with D hard to call. The CDR3 extends over 15 amino acids. Per germline, CDR1 SGHTA and CDR2 FQGNSA. V dropped 3 bases and J dropped 1 base, with 13 bases sitting between them. The chain's CDR3 is CASSFQQNPSYEQYF. The DNA for the CDR3 is TGTGCCAGCAGCTTCCAACAGAACCCATCCTACGAGCAGTACTTC.

The V call is TRBV4-1, the J call TRBJ1-6; no definite D call. Trimming shortened V by 1 base and J by 7 bases, and 11 bases separated the two germline ends. This CDR3 region has 15 residues. Germline V lookup: CDR1 MGHRA, CDR2 YSYEKL. The CDR3 DNA follows: TGCGCCAGCAGCCAAGGTCCGGTCGGGAATTCACCCCTCCACTTT. Its protein product is CASSQGPVGNSPLHF.

A single count supports this clone. This sequence joins TRBV30 and TRBJ1-6; maybe TRBD1 (5 bases). The V end was cut by 7 bases, the J end by 9 bases, with 16 bases between. CDR1 is GTSNPN, CDR2 SVGIG, per germline (reference sequence). The CDR3 runs to 13 residues. As DNA, the CDR3 is TGTGCCTCAACCACAATAGGGGTTTCACCCCTCCACTTT. Translating it yields CASTTIGVSPLHF.

This sequence joins TRBV25-1 and TRBJ1-1, with 7 bases that match TRBD1. The J segment lost 2 bases and the V segment lost 7 bases, leaving 16 bases of the junction unmatched. The CDR3 consists of 17 residues. Germline values: CDR1 MGHDK, CDR2 SYGVNS. CDR3 loop: CASTRGTGAQKNTEAFF. The CDR3 DNA reads TGTGCCAGCACCCGAGGAACAGGGGCGCAGAAAAACACTGAAGCTTTCTTT.